The 12 T cell receptor beta chains below were found in one sample sequenced in a study of T cell responses to AZD1222 COVID-19 vaccine. Sequenced by immunoSEQ multiplex PCR; TCRdb stores in-frame clones only, minus some. The sample has about 170,000 clones, 90% seen once. Sample: peripheral blood, taken on day 0 of AZD1222 vaccination. Receptors originate from an adult in good health.

V usage is TRBV5-5 and J usage is TRBJ2-5; D is ambiguous. From germline, CDR1 is SGHKS and CDR2 YYEKEE (reference sequence). V lost 0 bases to trimming and J lost 5 bases, with 8 bases between them. The length of the CDR3 is 13 residues. CDR3 residues: CASSLEGLETQYF. CDR3 sequence (DNA): TGTGCCAGCAGCTTGGAGGGCCTTGAGACCCAGTACTTC.

The chain joins TRBV7-9 to TRBJ2-7; TRBD1 might be the D (7 bases). This CDR3 contains 16 residues. Germline V gives CDR1 SEHNR, CDR2 FQNEAQ (reference sequence). V was shortened by 1 base and J by 2 bases, with 15 bases between the two germline ends. The chain's CDR3 is CASSLGGDSSTYEQYF. The CDR3 nucleotides read TGTGCCAGCAGCTTAGGGGGGGACAGTTCGACCTACGAGCAGTACTTC.

This chain uses TRBV4-1 with TRBJ1-5; 11 nucleotides align to TRBD1. The germline CDR1 and CDR2 sequences are MGHRA and YSYEKL. Germline trimming cut 4 bases from V and 4 bases from J; bases unmatched to any gene: 3. The CDR3 has 15 residues. CDR3 sequence (DNA): TGCGCCAGCAGCCCTAGGGACAGGGGGAATCAGCCCCAGCATTTT. Translated: CASSPRDRGNQPQHF.

The chain couples TRBV7-2 to TRBJ2-7; possibly TRBD1 for D (6 bases). Trimming left V 1 base short and J 1 base short, with 11 bases between. The CDR3 contains 15 residues. CDR1 is SGHTA and CDR2 is FQGNSA in the germline V gene. CDR3 loop: CASSLGSDRSYEQYF. Written as DNA, the CDR3 is TGTGCCAGCAGCTTAGGTTCGGACAGATCCTACGAGCAGTACTTC.

The genes are TRBV7-8 and TRBJ2-4; TRBD1 matches 7 bases. The CDR3 has 20 amino acids. After removal of 1 base from V and 0 bases from J, the junction contained 15 bases not matched to a gene. Germline CDR1 and CDR2: SGHVS and FQNEAQ. The CDR3 loop is CASSLVLGQSTSTAKNIQYF. As DNA, the CDR3 is TGTGCCAGCAGCTTAGTCCTGGGACAGTCTACCAGCACAGCCAAAAACATTCAGTACTTC.

The chain couples TRBV27 to TRBJ2-3; D possibly corresponds to TRBD1 (6 bases). The V and J ends lost 7 bases and 2 bases respectively, with 10 bases between them. CDR1 and CDR2 from the germline V gene are MNHEY and SMNVEV (reference sequence). The CDR3 is made up of 13 amino acids. The chain's CDR3 is CASKQGHTDTQYF. As DNA, the CDR3 is TGTGCCAGCAAACAGGGTCACACAGATACGCAGTATTTT.

The V call is TRBV25-1, the J call TRBJ1-2; TRBD1 agrees at 9 bases. The CDR3 loop spans 14 amino acids. Germline V CDR1 and CDR2: MGHDK, SYGVNS. Germline trimming cut 5 bases from V and 3 bases from J; bases unmatched to any gene: 4. The chain's CDR3 is CASSQRTGDYGYTF. As DNA, the CDR3 is TGTGCCAGCAGTCAGAGGACAGGGGACTATGGCTACACCTTC.

The gene calls are TRBV6-5 and TRBJ1-1; D not certain. From germline, CDR1 is MNHEY and CDR2 SVGAGI. V lost 0 bases, J lost 0 bases, and 11 bases lay in between. The CDR3 runs to 16 residues. The CDR3 sequence is CASSYSRSVVNTEAFF. CDR3 sequence (DNA): TGTGCCAGCAGTTACTCGAGGTCTGTTGTGAACACTGAAGCTTTCTTT.

V and J are TRBV5-1 and TRBJ2-1; 13 bases line up with TRBD2. This CDR3 comprises 16 residues. With V trimmed by 1 base and J by 8 bases, 6 bases remained unmatched. Germline loops: CDR1 SGHRS, CDR2 YFSETQ. The CDR3 region is CASSLSGLAGVDEQFF. The CDR3 nucleotides are TGCGCCAGCAGCTTGTCCGGACTAGCGGGGGTTGATGAGCAGTTCTTC.

The rearrangement joins TRBV6-2 or TRBV6-3 to TRBJ2-7, with TRBD1 matching 11 bases. The CDR3 loop spans 18 amino acids. With 5 bases clipped from V and 5 bases from J, the junction kept 17 bases outside the gene matches. Germline CDR1 MNHEY, CDR2 SVGEGT. In DNA form, the CDR3 reads TGTGCCAGCAGTCCACCCCCGGACAGGGGGCCTGTAAGCCACGAGCAGTACTTC. Protein product: CASSPPPDRGPVSHEQYF.

This clone was found once. The DNA of the CDR3 is TGTGCCAGCAGTACCGACAGCTTCTATAATTCACCCCTCCACTTT. Its protein is CASSTDSFYNSPLHF. The rearrangement joins TRBV6-5 to TRBJ1-6; possible D gene TRBD1, 5 bases. Deletions cut 5 bases from V and 3 bases from J, with 11 bases between. The CDR3 is 15 amino acids. Per germline, CDR1 MNHEY and CDR2 SVGAGI.

The rearrangement uses TRBV11-2 and TRBJ1-1; perhaps TRBD1 as D (5 bases). Trimming shortened V by 0 bases and J by 2 bases, and 13 bases separated the two germline ends. Germline V gene data show CDR1 as SGHAT and CDR2 as FQNNGV. This CDR3 has 16 amino acids. CDR3 amino acids: CASSLDWRGSNTEAFF. In DNA form, the CDR3 reads TGTGCCAGCAGCTTAGATTGGCGGGGCTCCAACACTGAAGCTTTCTTT. Based on the CDR3 plus reference TRBV11-2 and TRBJ1-1, the full variable domain is EAGVAQSPRYKIIEKRQSVAFWCNPISGHATLYWYQQILGQGPKLLIQFQNNGVVDDSQLPKDRFSAERLKGVDSTLKIQPAKLEDSAVYLCASSLDWRGSNTEAFFGQGTRLTVV.